These 10 T cell receptor beta chains originate from one sample sequenced in a study of blood T cells in healthy people across ages (dated by TCRdb to the mid-2010s). The method behind the library was 5' RACE. Reads for this sample came from an Illumina HiSeq 2500. The second PCR ran for roughly 7 to 11 cycles and used a J-beta primer mix along with a sample-barcoded 5' primer. TCRdb reprocessing: public reads trimmed at Q25 with fastp, clones called with MiXCR, in-frame beta chains kept. Every entry covers one CDR3 protein and lists the most common genes and DNA from its rows. The sample contains roughly 930,000 distinct CDR3 sequences, 48% of them found a single time. The ten largest account for roughly an eighth of the sample. The material sequenced was blood. The receptor set was obtained from a man aged 30 to 45 in good health.

This clonotype was seen more than once but under ten times. CDR3 coding DNA: TGCAGCGTTCGGGGACAGAGTTACGAGCAGTACTTC. Amino acid sequence: CSVRGQSYEQYF. The chain joins TRBV29-1 to TRBJ2-7, with 7 bases that match TRBD1. CDR1 is SQVTM and CDR2 is ANQGSEA in the germline V gene. Trimming at V came to 5 bases and at J to 4 bases, leaving 5 bases not matched to a gene. The CDR3 sequence is 12 residues long.

The chain has TRBV6-2 or TRBV6-3 and TRBJ2-1; D unclear. V was shortened by 5 bases and J by 4 bases, with 18 bases between the two germline ends. The CDR3 is 16 residues long. Germline V lookup: CDR1 MNHEY, CDR2 SVGEGT. CDR3 in DNA: TGTGCCAGCAGTCCCCTGGCAACCTATCTGTACAATGAGCAGTTCTTC. This sequence encodes CASSPLATYLYNEQFF.

This clonotype showed up just a few times. The J gene is TRBJ2-1, the V gene TRBV12-3 or TRBV12-4; no definite D call. Trimming took off 4 bases at V and 6 bases at J, with 7 bases between the two ends. The CDR3 runs 12 residues. The CDR3 is CASSWTANEQFF. DNA of the CDR3: TGTGCCAGCAGTTGGACGGCCAATGAGCAGTTCTTC.

This clonotype has more than one count but fewer than ten. J is TRBJ2-3 and V is TRBV20-1, with TRBD1 matching 9 bases. With V trimmed by 0 bases and J by 3 bases, 7 bases remained unmatched. This CDR3 comprises 16 residues. Germline V CDR1 and CDR2: DFQATT, SNEGSKA (reference sequence). The CDR3 nucleotides are TGCAGTGCTAGAGATAGCAACAGGGGGCTTACAGATACGCAGTATTTT. As protein: CSARDSNRGLTDTQYF.

This clonotype turned up a few times. The V and J genes are TRBV20-1 and TRBJ1-2; D perhaps matches TRBD1 (6 bases). The CDR3 extends over 14 amino acids. Per the germline V gene, CDR1 is DFQATT and CDR2 is SNEGSKA (reference sequence). V lost 6 bases and J lost 2, with 16 bases in between. CDR3 coding DNA: TGCAGTGCCCCCCCGGGGGGCGTAAACTATGGCTACACCTTC. Protein sequence: CSAPPGGVNYGYTF.

This clonotype has a count of ten or more. This clone may be a read error of a much larger clone one base away. This sequence joins TRBV29-1 and TRBJ2-5; 7 bases map to TRBD1. Germline V CDR1 and CDR2: SQVTM, ANQGSEA. The J segment lost 11 bases and the V segment lost 6 bases, leaving 12 bases of the junction unmatched. This CDR3 comprises 12 residues. DNA for the CDR3: TGCAGCGTCGGGACAGTATCCAATGAGCAGTACTTC. Translating it yields CSVGTVSNEQYF.

The chain is built from TRBV28 and TRBJ2-3; D perhaps matches TRBD2 (5 bases). With 4 bases removed from V and 1 base from J, the gap between germline ends came to 18 bases. CDR3 length: 17 amino acids. Per germline, CDR1 MDHEN and CDR2 SYDVKM. CDR3 coding DNA: TGTGCCAGCAGTTACTCCAGGCGGACTTGGGGCACAGATACGCAGTATTTT. It yields the protein CASSYSRRTWGTDTQYF.

This clonotype appeared a few times. The chain recombines TRBV6-6 with TRBJ2-1; D is unclear. Germline-derived CDR1 and CDR2 are MNHNY and SVGAGI (reference sequence). There are 15 residues in the CDR3. Trimming shortened V by 7 bases and J by 1 base, and 14 bases separated the two germline ends. CDR3 sequence (DNA): TGTGCCAGCACTGACGACCCGGGTTCCTACAATGAGCAGTTCTTC. Amino acid sequence: CASTDDPGSYNEQFF.

The chain is built from TRBV5-1 and TRBJ2-5, with TRBD2 as a possible D gene (6 bases). V lost 7 bases and J lost 3, with 19 bases in between. CDR1 SGHRS and CDR2 YFSETQ come from the germline V gene. The CDR3 is made up of 15 amino acids. The CDR3 region is CASALGSGNKETQYF. Here the CDR3 DNA reads TGCGCCAGCGCCCTGGGTAGCGGAAATAAAGAGACCCAGTACTTC.

This clonotype was detected ten times or more. CDR3 loop: CASSYEKGRRNTEAFF. The CDR3 nucleotides are TGTGCCAGCAGTTACGAGAAGGGGCGCCGGAACACTGAAGCTTTCTTT. The chain combines TRBV6-5 with TRBJ1-1, with D possibly being TRBD1 (5 bases). The V end was cut by 2 bases, the J end by 1 base, with 14 bases between. CDR3 size: 16 residues. The V gene's germline CDR1 is MNHEY and CDR2 SVGAGI.